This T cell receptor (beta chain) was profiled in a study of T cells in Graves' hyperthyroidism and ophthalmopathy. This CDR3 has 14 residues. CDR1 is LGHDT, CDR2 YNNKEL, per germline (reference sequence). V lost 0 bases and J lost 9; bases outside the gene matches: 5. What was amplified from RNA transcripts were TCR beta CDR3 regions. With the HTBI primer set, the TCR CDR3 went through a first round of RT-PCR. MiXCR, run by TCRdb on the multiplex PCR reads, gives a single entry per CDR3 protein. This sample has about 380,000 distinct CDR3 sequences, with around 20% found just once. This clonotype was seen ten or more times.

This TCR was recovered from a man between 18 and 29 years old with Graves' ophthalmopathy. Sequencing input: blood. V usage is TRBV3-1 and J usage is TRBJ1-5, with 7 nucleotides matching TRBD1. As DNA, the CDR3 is TGTGCCAGCAGCCAAGACTTAGGGGGCTGGCCCCAGCATTTT. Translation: CASSQDLGGWPQHF.